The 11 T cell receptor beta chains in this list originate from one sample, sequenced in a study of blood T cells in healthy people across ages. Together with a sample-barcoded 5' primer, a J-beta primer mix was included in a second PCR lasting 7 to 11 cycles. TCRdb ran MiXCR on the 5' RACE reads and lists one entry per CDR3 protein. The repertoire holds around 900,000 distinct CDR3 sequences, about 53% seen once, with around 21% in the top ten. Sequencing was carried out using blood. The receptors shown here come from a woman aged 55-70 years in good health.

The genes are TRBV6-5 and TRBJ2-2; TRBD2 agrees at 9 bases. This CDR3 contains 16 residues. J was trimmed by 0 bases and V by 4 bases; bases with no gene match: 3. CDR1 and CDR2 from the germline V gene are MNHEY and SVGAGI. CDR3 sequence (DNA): TGTGCCAGCAGTTTTAGCGGGAGCCCGAACACCGGGGAGCTGTTTTTT. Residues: CASSFSGSPNTGELFF.

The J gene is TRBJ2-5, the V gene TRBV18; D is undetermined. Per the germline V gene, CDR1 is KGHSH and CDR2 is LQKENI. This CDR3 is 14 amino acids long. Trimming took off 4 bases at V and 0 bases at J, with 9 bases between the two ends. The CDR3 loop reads CASSRQDHQETQYF. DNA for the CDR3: TGTGCCAGCTCACGGCAGGATCACCAAGAGACCCAGTACTTC. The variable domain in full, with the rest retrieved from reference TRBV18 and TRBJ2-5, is NAGVMQNPRHLVRRRGQEARLRCSPMKGHSHVYWYRQLPEEGLKFMVYLQKENIIDESGMPKERFSAEFPKEGPSILRIQQVVRGDSAAYFCASSRQDHQETQYFGPGTRLLVL.

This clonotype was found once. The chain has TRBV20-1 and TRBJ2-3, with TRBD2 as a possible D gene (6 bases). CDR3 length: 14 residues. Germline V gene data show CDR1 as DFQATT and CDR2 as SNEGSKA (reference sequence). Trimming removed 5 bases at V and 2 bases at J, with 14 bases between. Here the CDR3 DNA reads TGCAGTGCTCCAACCGGGAGTCCCACAGATACGCAGTATTTT. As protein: CSAPTGSPTDTQYF.

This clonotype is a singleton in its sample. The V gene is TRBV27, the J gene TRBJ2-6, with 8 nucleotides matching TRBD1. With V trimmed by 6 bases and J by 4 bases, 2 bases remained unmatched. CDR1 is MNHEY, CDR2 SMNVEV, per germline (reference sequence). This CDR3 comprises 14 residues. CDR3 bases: TGTGCCAGCAGCAACAGGGGGGGGGCCAACGTCCTGACTTTC. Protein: CASSNRGGANVLTF.

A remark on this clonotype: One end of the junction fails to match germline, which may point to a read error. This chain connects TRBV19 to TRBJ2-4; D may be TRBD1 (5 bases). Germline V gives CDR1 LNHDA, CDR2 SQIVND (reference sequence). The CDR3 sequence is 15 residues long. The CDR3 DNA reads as TGTGCCAGTAGTCTTGGTTCAGGGCCCAAAGACATTCAGTACTTC. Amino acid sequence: CASSLGSGPKDIQYF.

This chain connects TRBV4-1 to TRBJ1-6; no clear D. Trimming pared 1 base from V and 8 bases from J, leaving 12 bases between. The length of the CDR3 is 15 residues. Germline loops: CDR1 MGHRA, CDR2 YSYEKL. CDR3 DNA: TGCGCCAGCAGCCAAGTTCCCTCCGGGGATTCACCCCTCCACTTT. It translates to CASSQVPSGDSPLHF.

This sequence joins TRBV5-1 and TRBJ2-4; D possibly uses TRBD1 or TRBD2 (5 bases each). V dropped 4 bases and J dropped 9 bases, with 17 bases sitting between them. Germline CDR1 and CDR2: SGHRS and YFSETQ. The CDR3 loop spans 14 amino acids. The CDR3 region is CASSLRDRSTIQYF. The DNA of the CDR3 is TGCGCCAGCAGCCTACGGGACCGTTCTACCATTCAGTACTTC. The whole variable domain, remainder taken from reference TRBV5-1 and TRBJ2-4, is KAGVTQTPRYLIKTRGQQVTLSCSPISGHRSVSWYQQTPGQGLQFLFEYFSETQRNKGNFPGRFSGRQFSNSRSEMNVSTLELGDSALYLCASSLRDRSTIQYFGAGTRLSVL.

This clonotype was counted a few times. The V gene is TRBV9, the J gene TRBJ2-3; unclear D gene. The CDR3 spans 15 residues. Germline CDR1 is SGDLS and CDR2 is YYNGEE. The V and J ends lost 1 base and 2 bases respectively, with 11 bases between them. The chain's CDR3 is CASSVSPGPTDTQYF. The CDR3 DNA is TGTGCCAGCAGCGTAAGCCCGGGCCCCACAGATACGCAGTATTTT.

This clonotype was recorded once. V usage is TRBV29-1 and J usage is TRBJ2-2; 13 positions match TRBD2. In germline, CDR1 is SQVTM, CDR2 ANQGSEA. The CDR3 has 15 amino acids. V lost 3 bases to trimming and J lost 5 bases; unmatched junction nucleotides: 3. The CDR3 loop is CSVEGLAGRTGELFF. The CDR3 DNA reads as TGCAGCGTTGAGGGACTAGCGGGACGGACCGGGGAGCTGTTTTTT.

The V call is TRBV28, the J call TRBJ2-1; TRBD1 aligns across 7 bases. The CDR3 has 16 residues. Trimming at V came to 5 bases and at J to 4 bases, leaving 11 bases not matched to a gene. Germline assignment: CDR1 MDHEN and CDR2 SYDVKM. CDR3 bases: TGTGCCAGCAGTCCACCGACGACAGGGTGGTACAATGAGCAGTTCTTC. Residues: CASSPPTTGWYNEQFF.

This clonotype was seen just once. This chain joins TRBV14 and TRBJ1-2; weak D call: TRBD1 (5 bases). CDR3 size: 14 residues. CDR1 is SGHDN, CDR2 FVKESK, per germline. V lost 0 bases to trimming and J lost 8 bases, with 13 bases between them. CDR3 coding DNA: TGTGCCAGCAGCCAAGAATTTCAGGGTCAAGGCTACACCTTC. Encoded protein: CASSQEFQGQGYTF.